This is a list of T cell receptor beta chains from one sample in a study of metastatic and nonmetastatic thyroid tumors. MiXCR reprocessed the PCR reads for TCRdb. This sample has roughly 45,000 clones, with around 2.9% found just once. Source material: blood. The receptor set was obtained from a female donor with papillary thyroid cancer or a benign thyroid nodule (not recorded which). Some clones in this sample may be carry-over from other donors' samples. Both conserved end residues are part of each CDR3. The D gene is left open where the match is weak. Where a row states a size, it is once, few, many or the class of an expanded clone; other rows omit it.

v_gene,j_gene,d_gene,abundance,CDR3aa,CDR3nt
TRBV20-1,TRBJ2-1,NA,few,CSARGELGYNEQFF,TGCAGTGCTAGGGGGGAACTAGGGTACAATGAGCAGTTCTTC
TRBV2,TRBJ2-2,NA,many,CASSGLYGGELFF,TGTGCCAGCAGTGGTCTATATGGCGGGGAGCTGTTTTTT
TRBV6-9,TRBJ2-7,NA,NA,CASSSSLAPRWEQYF,TGTGCCAGCAGTTCGAGTCTAGCTCCTCGGTGGGAGCAGTACTTC
TRBV12-3/TRBV12-4,TRBJ1-5,NA,few,CAGMQGGNQPQHF,TGTGCCGGTATGCAGGGTGGCAATCAGCCCCAGCATTTT
TRBV7-2,TRBJ2-2,TRBD2,many,CASSLLAGVTGELFF,TGTGCCAGCAGCTTACTAGCGGGAGTAACCGGGGAGCTGTTTTTT
TRBV2,TRBJ2-2,NA,few,CAMRSGANTGELFF,TGTGCCATGAGATCGGGGGCGAACACCGGGGAGCTGTTTTTT
TRBV7-8,TRBJ1-4,NA,many,CASSLSRIRLIGEKLFF,TGTGCCAGCAGCTTAAGCCGAATCAGGTTGATAGGGGAAAAACTGTTTTTT
TRBV19,TRBJ1-2,NA,NA,CASTLGSTAGYTF,TGTGCCAGTACTTTAGGGTCAACGGCTGGCTACACCTTC
TRBV5-1,TRBJ2-3,TRBD2,many,CASSSGLAGGTDTQYF,TGCGCCAGCAGCTCGGGACTAGCGGGAGGCACAGATACGCAGTATTTT
TRBV19,TRBJ2-5,NA,many,CASSTRDKQETQYF,TGTGCCAGTAGTACCCGGGACAAACAAGAGACCCAGTACTTC
TRBV6-1,TRBJ2-2,TRBD1,many,CASSRRRQGFRELFF,TGTGCCAGCAGTCGACGCCGACAGGGGTTCCGGGAGCTGTTTTTT
TRBV6-2/TRBV6-3,TRBJ2-3,NA,many,CATGDDPDTQYF,TGTGCCACCGGGGACGACCCAGATACGCAGTATTTT
TRBV10-3,TRBJ1-2,NA,many,CAISDAYGYTF,TGTGCCATCAGTGACGCCTATGGCTACACCTTC
TRBV24-1,TRBJ2-7,NA,many,CATSADRDDYEQYF,TGTGCCACCAGTGCGGACAGAGATGACTACGAGCAGTACTTC
TRBV9,TRBJ2-1,NA,few,CASSVASGWADEQFF,TGTGCCAGCAGCGTAGCGTCGGGATGGGCGGATGAGCAGTTCTTC
TRBV18,TRBJ2-7,TRBD2,many,CASSPTGTTTSYEQYF,TGTGCCAGCTCACCTACCGGGACTACTACTTCCTACGAGCAGTACTTC
TRBV27,TRBJ1-2,NA,few,CASSFRYGYTF,TGTGCCAGCAGTTTCCGGTATGGCTACACCTTC
TRBV5-4,TRBJ2-1,NA,many,CASRPGLDYNEQFF,TGTGCCAGCAGGCCGGGACTGGACTACAATGAGCAGTTCTTC
TRBV25-1,TRBJ1-2,NA,NA,CASSENPTSGYTF,TGTGCCAGCAGTGAAAATCCGACCTCTGGCTACACCTTC
TRBV5-6,TRBJ1-2,NA,many,CASSTDAGGNGYTF,TGTGCCAGCAGCACCGACGCGGGCGGAAATGGCTACACCTTC
TRBV19,TRBJ2-1,TRBD2,many,CASSMERGPYNEQFF,TGTGCCAGTAGTATGGAGCGGGGACCCTACAATGAGCAGTTCTTC
TRBV6-5,TRBJ2-1,NA,many,CASSYSRPTNNEQFF,TGTGCCAGCAGTTACTCTAGACCAACTAACAATGAGCAGTTCTTC
TRBV7-8,TRBJ2-7,NA,NA,CASSALVGVEQYF,TGTGCCAGCAGCGCGCTCGTGGGGGTTGAGCAGTACTTC
TRBV18,TRBJ2-3,TRBD2,many,CASSPTSSGGDTQYF,TGTGCCAGCTCACCTACTTCTAGCGGCGGAGATACGCAGTATTTT
TRBV6-1,TRBJ1-2,NA,NA,CASRNGAANYGYTF,TGTGCCAGCAGGAACGGGGCTGCTAACTATGGCTACACCTTC
TRBV19,TRBJ1-2,TRBD1,NA,CATRNRTGDVNYGYTF,TGTGCCACCCGGAATAGGACAGGGGATGTCAACTATGGCTACACCTTC
TRBV12-3/TRBV12-4,TRBJ1-1,TRBD1,many,CASSFWPGGIATEAFF,TGTGCCAGCAGTTTCTGGCCAGGGGGGATCGCCACTGAAGCTTTCTTT
TRBV7-9,TRBJ2-6,NA,many,CASSLFGLAGRANVLTF,TGTGCCAGCAGCTTATTCGGCCTGGCAGGGAGGGCCAACGTCCTGACTTTC
TRBV19,TRBJ1-1,NA,many,CASSMGGMNTEAFF,TGTGCCAGTAGTATGGGGGGGATGAACACTGAAGCTTTCTTT
TRBV10-3,TRBJ1-2,NA,NA,CAISELTRYGYTF,TGTGCCATCAGTGAGTTAACCAGATATGGCTACACCTTC
TRBV12-3/TRBV12-4,TRBJ2-1,TRBD2,many,CASSPGLAGVSWEQFF,TGTGCCAGCAGTCCCGGACTAGCGGGAGTGTCTTGGGAGCAGTTCTTC
TRBV11-2,TRBJ1-2,NA,medium-sized,CASSLDLGGYGYTF,TGTGCCAGCAGCTTAGATTTGGGGGGCTATGGCTACACCTTC
TRBV7-3,TRBJ2-2,NA,many,CASSSLGPASPGELFF,TGTGCCAGCAGCTCCCTTGGGCCAGCGTCACCCGGGGAGCTGTTTTTT
TRBV6-1,TRBJ1-5,TRBD1,NA,CASSEAARGVWQPQHF,TGTGCCAGCAGTGAAGCGGCCAGGGGGGTATGGCAGCCCCAGCATTTT
TRBV20-1,TRBJ2-3,TRBD2,few,CSAIRTSGSSDTQYF,TGCAGTGCTATACGGACTAGCGGGAGTTCAGATACGCAGTATTTT
TRBV6-1,TRBJ2-3,NA,many,CASSTPGLTDTQYF,TGTGCCAGCAGTACACCGGGACTCACAGATACGCAGTATTTT
TRBV5-1,TRBJ2-3,TRBD2,many,CASSQLAVADTQYF,TGCGCCAGCAGCCAACTAGCGGTTGCAGATACGCAGTATTTT
TRBV6-1,TRBJ2-1,TRBD2,many,CASRGGGLAGGWNEQFF,TGTGCCAGCAGGGGGGGGGGACTAGCGGGAGGATGGAATGAGCAGTTCTTC
TRBV5-8,TRBJ2-1,TRBD2,many,CASNLGNGRRIHNEQFF,TGTGCCAGCAACCTGGGGAACGGGAGGCGTATCCACAATGAGCAGTTCTTC